The 2 T cell receptor beta chains reported below all come from one sample, sequenced in a study of blood T cells in healthy people across ages. PCR was performed a second time for about 7 to 11 cycles using a sample-barcoded 5' primer and a J-beta primer mix. Each CDR3 protein is one row after TCRdb ran MiXCR on the 5' RACE reads. The data contain around 500,000 distinct CDR3 sequences, about 45% of them seen just once; the ten biggest clones take up approximately 25%. Material: blood. The origin of the receptors is an elderly man in good health.

This clonotype was seen just once. This chain connects TRBV13 to TRBJ2-3; D gene uncertain. Deletions cut 5 bases from V and 2 bases from J, with 8 bases between. Germline-derived CDR1 and CDR2 are PRHDT and FYEKMQ (reference sequence). The CDR3 runs 13 residues. CDR3 loop: CASSATYTDTQYF. For the CDR3, the DNA is TGTGCCAGCAGCGCTACTTACACAGATACGCAGTATTTT. The whole variable domain, filled in from reference TRBV13 and TRBJ2-3, reads AAGVIQSPRHLIKEKRETATLKCYPIPRHDTVYWYQQGPGQDPQFLISFYEKMQSDKGSIPDRFSAQQFSDYHSELNMSSLELGDSALYFCASSATYTDTQYFGPGTRLTVL.

The gene calls are TRBV7-2 and TRBJ2-7; maybe TRBD2 (6 bases). Germline V lookup: CDR1 SGHTA, CDR2 FQGNSA. V lost 5 bases, J lost 7 bases, and 18 bases lay in between. CDR3 length: 14 amino acids. CDR3: CASSPLGGVYEQYF. The CDR3 nucleotides read TGTGCCAGCAGCCCCTTGGGCGGGGTCTATGAGCAGTACTTC.